A single sample is the source of the 9 T cell receptor beta chains below, sequenced in a study of CD8 T cells in Susac syndrome (dated by TCRdb to the late 2010s). Library preparation used the immunoSEQ multiplex PCR assay. RNA was extracted using the RNeasy kit, and about 0.5 to 1 ug of the RNA was reverse transcribed with random hexamers. In TCRdb, the public reads were trimmed at Q25 with fastp and aligned with MiXCR, with productive beta chains retained. Identical CDR3 proteins give one entry, which carries the most common genes and DNA. The sample has around 270,000 distinct CDR3 sequences on record, approximately 85% of them singletons. The top ten hold around 0.2% of the sample. Sequencing was carried out using CD8+ T cells from PBMCs. These receptor sequences come from a human donor with multiple sclerosis.

This clonotype was counted a single time. The rearrangement joins TRBV4-1 to TRBJ2-7; D is unclear. This CDR3 has 14 amino acids. Trimming removed 1 base at V and 2 bases at J, with 9 bases between. Germline loops: CDR1 MGHRA, CDR2 YSYEKL. The CDR3 DNA follows: TGCGCCAGCAGCCAAGTGGGGATTACCTACGAGCAGTACTTC. This translates into CASSQVGITYEQYF.

The chain combines TRBV20-1 with TRBJ2-6; TRBD2 matches at 10 bases. This CDR3 contains 20 residues. Germline assignment: CDR1 DFQATT and CDR2 SNEGSKA (reference sequence). V lost 5 bases to trimming and J lost 2 bases; unmatched junction nucleotides: 18. CDR3 nucleotides: TGCAGTGCTCGTCACGTATCGACTAGCGGGTGGCCCCCTGGGGCCAACGTCCTGACTTTC. Amino acid sequence: CSARHVSTSGWPPGANVLTF.

J is TRBJ1-6 and V is TRBV28; unclear D gene. The CDR3 is 12 amino acids. Germline-derived CDR1 and CDR2 are MDHEN and SYDVKM. V gave up 3 bases and J gave up 11 bases, with 8 bases separating them. The CDR3 region is CASSLGPPPLHF. In nucleotides, the CDR3 is TGTGCCAGCAGTTTGGGTCCTCCACCCCTCCACTTT. Filled out from reference TRBV28 and TRBJ1-6, the complete variable domain reads DVKVTQSSRYLVKRTGEKVFLECVQDMDHENMFWYRQDPGLGLRLIYFSYDVKMKEKGDIPEGYSVSREKKERFSLILESASTNQTSMYLCASSLGPPPLHFGNGTRLTVT.

V gene TRBV11-2 combines with J gene TRBJ2-6; TRBD1 or TRBD2 may be the D gene (5 bases each). CDR1 is SGHAT, CDR2 FQNNGV, per germline. The CDR3 sequence is 16 residues long. Trimming removed 5 bases from V and 2 bases from J, with 13 bases in between. The CDR3 DNA reads as TGTGCCAGCAGCCTCCTGGGGGACGCTGGGGCCAACGTCCTGACTTTC. It specifies CASSLLGDAGANVLTF.

This clonotype was seen a single time. For the CDR3, the DNA is TGTGCCAGCAGCCCTAGCGGGGAGGGCCACAATGAGCAGTTCTTC. Its protein product is CASSPSGEGHNEQFF. The V gene is TRBV6-2 or TRBV6-3, the J gene TRBJ2-1; 9 bases agree with TRBD2. The CDR3 has 15 amino acids. Trimming removed 6 bases from V and 5 bases from J; junction bases left unmatched: 8. Germline values: CDR1 MNHEY, CDR2 SVGEGT.

CDR3 sequence (DNA): TGTGCCAGCAGGGGGGGAGAGTCCACTGAAGCTTTCTTT. Translation: CASRGGESTEAFF. V is TRBV7-9 and J is TRBJ1-1, with D tentatively TRBD1 (5 bases). V lost 6 bases and J lost 4, with 12 bases in between. Germline loops: CDR1 SEHNR, CDR2 FQNEAQ (reference sequence). CDR3 length: 13 residues.

The chain combines TRBV30 with TRBJ2-7; D is uncertain. Germline V CDR1 and CDR2: GTSNPN, SVGIG (reference sequence). The CDR3 sequence is 11 residues long. Deletions cut 5 bases from V and 4 bases from J, with 9 bases between. The CDR3 bases are TGTGCCTGGGGGTCGGTGTACGAGCAGTACTTC. It codes for CAWGSVYEQYF.

This chain uses TRBV13 with TRBJ2-1, with D maybe TRBD2 (6 bases). The V and J ends lost 5 bases and 12 bases respectively, with 17 bases between them. The CDR3 has 13 amino acids. Germline V lookup: CDR1 PRHDT, CDR2 FYEKMQ (reference sequence). The CDR3: CASSHTSFRVQFF. The CDR3 nucleotides read TGTGCCAGCAGCCACACTAGCTTTCGCGTGCAGTTCTTC.

A single count supports this clonotype. Germline and junction disagree at one end, which may indicate a read error. The CDR3 loop is CASNLDPGLAAKETQYF. In nucleotides, the CDR3 is TGTGCCAGCAATTTAGACCCGGGACTAGCGGCAAAAGAGACCCAGTACTTC. This chain uses TRBV12-3 or TRBV12-4 with TRBJ2-5; 11 bases agree with TRBD2. The CDR3 has 17 amino acids.